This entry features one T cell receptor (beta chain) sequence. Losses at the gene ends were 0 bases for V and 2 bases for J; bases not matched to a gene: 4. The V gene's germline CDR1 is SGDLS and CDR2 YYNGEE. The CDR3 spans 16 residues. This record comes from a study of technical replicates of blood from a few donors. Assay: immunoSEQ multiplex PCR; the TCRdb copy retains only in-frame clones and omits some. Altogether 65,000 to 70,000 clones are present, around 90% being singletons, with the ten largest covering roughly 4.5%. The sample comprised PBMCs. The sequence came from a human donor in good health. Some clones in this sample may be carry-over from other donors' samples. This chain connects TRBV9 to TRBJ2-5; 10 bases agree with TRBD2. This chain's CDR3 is CASSVGERGGQETQYF. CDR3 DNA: TGTGCCAGCAGCGTAGGGGAGCGGGGGGGTCAAGAGACCCAGTACTTC.